These 22 T cell receptor beta chains originate from one sample sequenced in a study of OX40 agonist ivuxolimab in advanced cancers. The library was generated by the immunoSEQ multiplex PCR assay. In TCRdb, the immuneACCESS table is reduced to in-frame sequences with V and J assigned. These tables do not hold every clone; where another copy was compared, an unresolved V gene accounts for under half, and the others remain unexplained. The sample table lists 50,000 or so clones, less than 85% of them with a count of one. The top ten constitute roughly 22% of the sample. Material: CD4+ or CD8+ T cells sorted from blood, obtained in a trial of the OX40 agonist ivuxolimab. Source of these receptors: an adult with an advanced solid tumor such as melanoma, head and neck, liver or kidney cancer.

V gene TRBV6-4 combines with J gene TRBJ2-2; 7 bases align to TRBD2. The J segment lost 1 base and the V segment lost 8 bases, leaving 4 bases of the junction unmatched. Looked up from germline, CDR1 is MRHNA and CDR2 is SNTAGT. There are 14 residues in the CDR3. The CDR3 loop is CASGEGKNTGELFF. CDR3 bases: TGTGCCAGCGGGGAGGGGAAGAACACCGGGGAGCTGTTTTTT.

This chain connects TRBV7-8 to TRBJ1-1; the D gene is possibly TRBD1 (5 bases). Between the trimmed V and J ends, which lost 2 bases and 6 bases, there was a span of 16 bases. The CDR3 spans 15 residues. Germline CDR1 reads SGHVS; CDR2 reads FQNEAQ. The CDR3 sequence is CASSLTGPGAAEAFF. The CDR3 nucleotides are TGTGCCAGCAGCTTAACCGGTCCTGGGGCCGCTGAAGCTTTCTTT.

The V and J genes are TRBV29-1 and TRBJ2-5, with a tentative D call TRBD2 (5 bases). Between the trimmed V and J ends, which lost 0 bases and 6 bases, there was a span of 17 bases. The CDR3 loop spans 15 amino acids. From germline, CDR1 is SQVTM and CDR2 ANQGSEA. CDR3 residues: CSVEDLRESPKTQYF. The CDR3 DNA reads TGCAGCGTTGAAGATCTAAGGGAGTCACCGAAGACCCAGTACTTC.

This clone was observed a few times. The chain carries TRBV7-3 and TRBJ2-7; D not certain. CDR1 and CDR2 from the germline V gene are SGHTA and FQGTGA. V lost 5 bases, J lost 4 bases, and 12 bases lay in between. CDR3 length equals 13 residues. CDR3 sequence reads: CASSPHTYYEQYV. In DNA form, the CDR3 reads TGTGCCAGCAGCCCGCACACCTATTACGAGCAGTACGTC.

The chain has TRBV6-5 and TRBJ2-7, with 7 bases that match TRBD2. From germline, CDR1 is MNHEY and CDR2 SVGAGI. The V segment lost 0 bases and the J segment 6 bases; nucleotides outside the gene matches: 2. The CDR3 has 13 amino acids. CDR3 protein: CASSYSGGGEQYV. The CDR3 nucleotides are TGTGCCAGCAGTTACTCGGGGGGGGGCGAGCAGTACGTC.

The V and J genes are TRBV28 and TRBJ2-1; D uncertain. V lost 2 bases to trimming and J lost 1 base, with 6 bases between them. The CDR3 consists of 14 residues. CDR1 and CDR2 (germline): MDHEN, SYDVKM. The CDR3 region has the DNA TGTGCCAGCAGTTTAAGGCAGTCCTACAATGAGCAGTTCTTC. Its protein product is CASSLRQSYNEQFF.

The chain carries TRBV9 and TRBJ2-7, with TRBD2 identical over 8 bases. From germline, CDR1 is SGDLS and CDR2 YYNGEE. Trimming cost V 4 bases and J 0 bases; bases outside gene matches: 18. The CDR3 has 19 residues. CDR3 protein: CASSPHGRLAGVNSYEQYF. Written as DNA, the CDR3 is TGTGCCAGCAGCCCCCACGGACGGCTAGCGGGCGTAAACTCCTACGAGCAGTACTTC.

This clone was recorded once. The chain has TRBV7-3 and TRBJ2-1; D is possibly TRBD2 (6 bases). V was cut by 0 bases and J by 0 bases, with 15 bases left in between. From germline, CDR1 is SGHTA and CDR2 FQGTGA. CDR3 length: 18 residues. Here the CDR3 reads CASSLTGTDDRSYNEQFF. Written as DNA, the CDR3 is TGTGCCAGCAGCTTAACGGGGACTGACGACCGCTCCTACAATGAGCAGTTCTTC.

This chain joins TRBV27 and TRBJ2-7, with D unclear. Germline V gives CDR1 MNHEY, CDR2 SMNVEV (reference sequence). This CDR3 is 13 amino acids long. The V gene lost 4 bases and the J gene lost 4 bases, with 11 bases spanning the gap. CDR3 in DNA: TGTGCCAGCAGTTACAAGGGTGGGTACGAGCAGTACTTC. Its protein is CASSYKGGYEQYF.

The chain carries TRBV27 and TRBJ2-2; TRBD1 matches at 10 bases. The length of the CDR3 is 18 residues. Germline V gene lookup returns CDR1 MNHEY and CDR2 SMNVEV (reference sequence). The trim removed 6 bases at V and 4 bases at J, leaving 14 bases unmatched. The CDR3 protein is CASSRPRGGTGATGELFF. The CDR3 coding sequence is TGTGCCAGCAGCCGGCCGCGGGGTGGGACAGGGGCCACCGGGGAGCTGTTTTTT.

The chain has TRBV18 and TRBJ2-7; TRBD2 is a possible D gene (6 bases). Trimming shortened V by 0 bases and J by 3 bases, and 15 bases separated the two germline ends. The CDR3 spans 16 residues. Germline V lookup: CDR1 KGHSH, CDR2 LQKENI. CDR3: CASSPPGGPSYYEQYF. The CDR3 DNA is TGTGCCAGCTCACCACCGGGGGGTCCCTCCTACTACGAGCAGTACTTC. Full variable domain (outside the CDR3, taken from reference TRBV18 and TRBJ2-7): NAGVMQNPRHLVRRRGQEARLRCSPMKGHSHVYWYRQLPEEGLKFMVYLQKENIIDESGMPKERFSAEFPKEGPSILRIQQVVRGDSAAYFCASSPPGGPSYYEQYFGPGTRLTVT.

V gene TRBV19 combines with J gene TRBJ2-7; D is possibly TRBD1 (6 bases). The length of the CDR3 is 15 residues. Germline V gives CDR1 LNHDA, CDR2 SQIVND (reference sequence). Deletions cut 3 bases from V and 5 bases from J, with 17 bases between. CDR3 sequence (DNA): TGTGCCAGTAGTATTGGAACGGACAGCCTAAACGAGCAGTACGTC. The encoded protein is CASSIGTDSLNEQYV.

The chain recombines TRBV5-4 with TRBJ2-3; D is possibly TRBD1 (5 bases). V lost 0 bases to trimming and J lost 2 bases, with 7 bases between them. In germline, CDR1 is SGHNT, CDR2 YYREEE (reference sequence). The CDR3 has 14 residues. The CDR3 sequence: CASSLEGFTDTQYF. CDR3 sequence (DNA): TGTGCCAGCAGCTTGGAGGGGTTCACAGATACGCAGTATTTT. Drawing the rest from reference TRBV5-4 and TRBJ2-3, the complete variable domain is ETGVTQSPTHLIKTRGQQVTLRCSSQSGHNTVSWYQQALGQGPQFIFQYYREEENGRGNFPPRFSGLQFPNYSSELNVNALELDDSALYLCASSLEGFTDTQYFGPGTRLTVL.

The chain has TRBV30 and TRBJ2-3, with D perhaps matching TRBD1 (5 bases). Trimming shortened V by 1 base and J by 4 bases, and 15 bases separated the two germline ends. The CDR3 contains 15 residues. CDR1 and CDR2 from the germline V gene are GTSNPN and SVGIG (reference sequence). CDR3 coding DNA: TGTGCCTGGAGTGGATATGAGCAGGGTTCAGATACGCAGTATTTT. As protein: CAWSGYEQGSDTQYF.

The chain combines TRBV28 with TRBJ2-7, with D perhaps TRBD2 (5 bases). V lost 3 bases to trimming and J lost 3 bases, with 9 bases between them. Germline CDR1 reads MDHEN; CDR2 reads SYDVKM. The CDR3 has 13 amino acids. The CDR3 is CASSFFEGYEQYF. The CDR3 region has the DNA TGTGCCAGCAGTTTTTTTGAGGGCTACGAGCAGTACTTC.

CDR3 sequence (DNA): TGTGCCACCAGCAGAGCCCGCCAAAATCAGCCCCAGCATTTT. Its translation is CATSRARQNQPQHF. The chain couples TRBV15 to TRBJ1-5; D is undetermined. The CDR3 extends over 14 amino acids. Trimming cost V 1 base and J 4 bases, with 8 bases left between them. Germline V gives CDR1 LNHNV, CDR2 YYDKDF (reference sequence). Full variable domain (missing parts from reference TRBV15 and TRBJ1-5): DAMVIQNPRYQVTQFGKPVTLSCSQTLNHNVMYWYQQKSSQAPKLLFHYYDKDFNNEADTPDNFQSRRPNTSFCFLDIRSPGLGDTAMYLCATSRARQNQPQHFGDGTRLSIL.

There are a few counts of this clone. This rearrangement joins TRBV19 to TRBJ1-1; unclear D gene. The CDR3 covers 13 residues. V was trimmed by 7 bases and J by 2 bases, leaving 11 bases between them. Germline V gene sequence: CDR1 LNHDA, CDR2 SQIVND (reference sequence). The CDR3 reads CASTRGINTEAFF. The CDR3 region has the DNA TGTGCCAGTACGCGGGGAATAAACACTGAAGCTTTCTTT.

The CDR3 is CASIGDSSNQPQHF. The CDR3 region has the DNA TGTGCCAGCATTGGGGACAGTAGCAATCAGCCCCAGCATTTT. The rearrangement joins TRBV6-1 to TRBJ1-5; 7 nucleotides match TRBD1. The junction had 3 bases not matched to a gene; V was cut back by 7 bases and J by 0 bases. This CDR3 comprises 14 residues. The germline V gene has CDR1 MNHNS and CDR2 SASEGT.

The rearrangement joins TRBV7-2 to TRBJ1-5; D remains unclear. The V gene's germline CDR1 is SGHTA and CDR2 FQGNSA. Trimming stripped 4 bases from V and 2 bases from J, with 9 bases between. CDR3 length: 14 amino acids. CDR3 sequence (DNA): TGTGCCAGCAGCTATGGGAGGGGCAATCAGCCCCAGCATTTT. Translating gives CASSYGRGNQPQHF.

This clone was counted once. The chain is built from TRBV7-8 and TRBJ2-7; 7 bases align to TRBD1. The CDR3 totals 15 residues. V dropped 3 bases and J dropped 0; count of bases not matched to a gene: 5. The germline CDR1 and CDR2 sequences are SGHVS and FQNEAQ. The CDR3 DNA reads as TGTGCCAGCAGCTTCTGGCAGGGGGACTCCTACGAGCAGTACTTC. It specifies CASSFWQGDSYEQYF.

This chain joins TRBV28 and TRBJ1-6; D gene ambiguous. Trimming left V 7 bases short and J 0 bases short, with 13 bases between. CDR1 and CDR2 from the germline V gene are MDHEN and SYDVKM. The CDR3 spans 16 residues. CDR3 DNA: TGTGCCAGCATCCTATCACTCGCCTCCTATAATTCACCCCTCCACTTT. It specifies CASILSLASYNSPLHF.

This CDR3 is CASGHYSNQPQHF. The DNA of the CDR3 is TGTGCCAGTGGCCACTATAGCAATCAGCCCCAGCATTTT. The chain links TRBV19 to TRBJ1-5; D gene uncertain. The germline V gene encodes CDR1 LNHDA and CDR2 SQIVND (reference sequence). V was pared by 8 bases and J by 0 bases, with 8 bases between. The CDR3 is 13 residues long.